This T cell receptor (beta chain) was retrieved from a study of blood T cells in healthy people across ages. This CDR3 region has 12 residues. The germline CDR1 and CDR2 sequences are SSHAT and FNYEAQ (reference sequence). Using a J-beta primer mix together with a sample-barcoded 5' primer, a second PCR was run for about 6 to 12 cycles. TCRdb recomputed calls from the 5' RACE reads with MiXCR, one row per CDR3 protein. The top ten hold over 15% of the sample, which has over a million distinct CDR3 sequences, around 43% seen once. On this clonotype itself: At one end, the junction sequence differs from germline, possibly due to a read error.

V usage is TRBV7-7 and J usage is TRBJ2-3; 8 bases agree with TRBD2. The material sequenced was blood. This TCR was sampled from a woman aged 55-69 years in good health. This CDR3 reads CASSPSGGLQYF. In DNA form, the CDR3 reads TGTGCTAGCAGCCCCAGCGGGGGCCTGCAGTATTTT.